The 20 T cell receptor beta chains presented below share a single source sample, sequenced in a study of shared clonotypes between healthy human individuals (dated by TCRdb to the early 2020s). The library was built by means of the immunoSEQ multiplex PCR assay. TCRdb took this table from immuneACCESS and kept in-frame rearrangements with V and J called. Such tables lack part of the clones; where checked against another copy, unresolved V genes explain under half of the gap, and the rest is unexplained. This sample comprises hundreds of thousands of clones, over 65% of them detected only once. Around 1.6% of the sample lies in the top ten. Material for sequencing was memory CD4+ T cells sorted from blood. The sample's cell subset or site label, decoded: CD45RA-negative fraction. The receptors here all came from a woman aged 25 to 39 in good health.

The rearrangement uses TRBV9 and TRBJ2-2; TRBD1 is a possible D gene (5 bases). V was clipped by 5 bases and J by 0 bases, with 8 bases between them. The germline V gene has CDR1 SGDLS and CDR2 YYNGEE. CDR3 size: 14 residues. The CDR3 sequence: CASSRTSNTGELFF. In DNA, the CDR3 is TGTGCCAGCAGTCGGACATCGAACACCGGGGAGCTGTTTTTT. Complete variable domain (other parts from reference TRBV9 and TRBJ2-2): DSGVTQTPKHLITATGQRVTLRCSPRSGDLSVYWYQQSLDQGLQFLIQYYNGEERAKGNILERFSAQQFPDLHSELNLSSLELGDSALYFCASSRTSNTGELFFGEGSRLTVL.

The chain uses TRBV5-1 and TRBJ2-6; D remains ambiguous. Trimming pared 0 bases from V and 0 bases from J, leaving 10 bases between. Germline CDR1 reads SGHRS; CDR2 reads YFSETQ. CDR3 length: 17 amino acids. CDR3 region: CASSLDMESSGANVLTF. CDR3 in DNA: TGCGCCAGCAGCTTGGACATGGAGAGCTCTGGGGCCAACGTCCTGACTTTC. Variable domain in full (rest from reference TRBV5-1 and TRBJ2-6): KAGVTQTPRYLIKTRGQQVTLSCSPISGHRSVSWYQQTPGQGLQFLFEYFSETQRNKGNFPGRFSGRQFSNSRSEMNVSTLELGDSALYLCASSLDMESSGANVLTFGAGSRLTVL.

The chain uses TRBV27 and TRBJ2-7, with 10 nucleotides matching TRBD2. Germline loops: CDR1 MNHEY, CDR2 SMNVEV (reference sequence). The CDR3 is made up of 17 amino acids. V lost 0 bases, J lost 0 bases, and 5 bases stayed unmatched. Written as DNA, the CDR3 is TGTGCCAGCAGTTTATCCATACTAGCGGGGAACTCCTACGAGCAGTACTTC. Translation gives CASSLSILAGNSYEQYF.

The rearrangement links TRBV27 to TRBJ2-2, with TRBD1 matching over 9 bases. V trimming: 6 bases; J trimming: 3 bases; junction bases outside the gene matches: 5. Germline values: CDR1 MNHEY, CDR2 SMNVEV (reference sequence). The CDR3 has 15 amino acids. CDR3 loop: CASSLTGGHTGELFF. The CDR3 DNA is TGTGCCAGCAGCCTCACAGGGGGCCACACCGGGGAGCTGTTTTTT.

Only one count was recorded for this clone. The genes are TRBV28 and TRBJ2-1, with D maybe TRBD2 (6 bases). CDR1 is MDHEN, CDR2 SYDVKM, per germline. The length of the CDR3 is 17 residues. The V gene lost 6 bases and the J gene lost 5 bases, with 23 bases spanning the gap. The CDR3, as DNA: TGTGCCAGCAGCACCTCCCCCGGGAGTCCTTTAGACAATGAGCAGTTCTTC. The encoded protein is CASSTSPGSPLDNEQFF.

The chain uses TRBV29-1 and TRBJ2-5, with D unresolved. CDR1 is SQVTM, CDR2 ANQGSEA, per germline. The CDR3 contains 10 residues. The V end lost 8 bases, the J end lost 4 bases, and 8 bases lay between the germline ends. The CDR3 loop is CSPSRETQYF. The DNA of the CDR3 is TGCAGCCCTTCACGAGAGACCCAGTACTTC. The whole variable domain, filled in from reference TRBV29-1 and TRBJ2-5, reads SAVISQKPSRDICQRGTSLTIQCQVDSQVTMMFWYRQQPGQSLTLIATANQGSEATYESGFVIDKFPISRPNLTFSTLTVSNMSPEDSSIYLCSPSRETQYFGPGTRLLVL.

The chain joins TRBV7-2 to TRBJ2-5; TRBD1 aligns across 7 bases. The V and J ends lost 4 bases and 7 bases, in that order; junction bases with no gene match: 15. Germline V gene data show CDR1 as SGHTA and CDR2 as FQGNSA. The CDR3 totals 16 residues. The CDR3 is CASSSSTGSGLGTQYF. The CDR3 DNA reads as TGTGCCAGCAGCTCCTCGACAGGGTCTGGGTTAGGGACCCAGTACTTC.

The V gene is TRBV27, the J gene TRBJ2-7; D possibly corresponds to TRBD1 (6 bases). Trimming shortened V by 6 bases and J by 3 bases, and 21 bases separated the two germline ends. The CDR3 sequence is 16 residues long. Germline CDR1 reads MNHEY; CDR2 reads SMNVEV (reference sequence). CDR3 residues: CASRRKGGERGYEQYF. As DNA, the CDR3 is TGTGCCAGCAGACGAAAAGGGGGAGAAAGGGGCTACGAGCAGTACTTC.

This rearrangement joins TRBV2 to TRBJ2-7; D call uncertain. This CDR3 is built from 12 residues. The V gene lost 2 bases and the J gene lost 3 bases, with 5 bases spanning the gap. Germline values: CDR1 SNHLY, CDR2 FYNNEI. Here the CDR3 reads CASSESGYEQYF. Written as DNA, the CDR3 is TGTGCCAGCAGTGAATCGGGCTACGAGCAGTACTTC.

This clone appeared a few times. The chain has TRBV25-1 and TRBJ2-7; TRBD2 might be the D (6 bases). V was trimmed by 4 bases and J by 4 bases, leaving 14 bases between them. The CDR3 consists of 14 residues. Germline V gene sequence: CDR1 MGHDK, CDR2 SYGVNS. This chain's CDR3 is CASSAGRREYEQYF. The CDR3 DNA follows: TGTGCCAGCAGTGCCGGGCGTCGGGAGTACGAGCAGTACTTC.

The chain recombines TRBV29-1 with TRBJ2-7; D possibly matches TRBD1 or TRBD2 (6 bases each). Germline CDR1 is SQVTM and CDR2 is ANQGSEA. Trimming removed 7 bases at V and 7 bases at J, with 20 bases between. The CDR3 runs to 13 residues. The CDR3 reads CSAGRGPRGEQYF. The CDR3 DNA is TGCAGCGCTGGCAGGGGCCCTCGGGGGGAGCAGTACTTC.

This clone was observed a few times. This chain uses TRBV11-2 with TRBJ1-1; D perhaps matches TRBD1 (5 bases). V shed 5 bases and J shed 6 bases, with 16 bases lying between them. The germline V gene has CDR1 SGHAT and CDR2 FQNNGV. CDR3 length: 14 amino acids. The CDR3 here is CASSPLTGVAEAFF. The CDR3 DNA sequence: TGTGCCAGCAGCCCCCTGACGGGGGTAGCTGAAGCTTTCTTT.

V gene TRBV25-1 combines with J gene TRBJ2-2, with TRBD2 matching 7 bases. Germline loops: CDR1 MGHDK, CDR2 SYGVNS. This CDR3 is 15 amino acids long. Unmatched junction bases numbered 4, after V lost 3 bases and J lost 3 bases. The CDR3 DNA follows: TGTGCCAGCAGTGACGCAGGGAGGGACACCGGGGAGCTGTTTTTT. It translates to CASSDAGRDTGELFF.

This clone was seen just once. The J gene is TRBJ2-7, the V gene TRBV20-1; D gene ambiguous. There are 11 residues in the CDR3. Trimming took 3 bases from V and 2 from J, leaving 5 bases between them. Germline-derived CDR1 and CDR2 are DFQATT and SNEGSKA (reference sequence). CDR3 nucleotide sequence: TGCAGTGCTAGTAAAACCTACGAGCAGTACTTC. It encodes CSASKTYEQYF.

The chain couples TRBV5-1 to TRBJ2-7; the D is unclear. Germline loops: CDR1 SGHRS, CDR2 YFSETQ. This CDR3 is built from 17 residues. V shed 0 bases and J shed 7 bases, with 23 bases lying between them. The CDR3 DNA sequence: TGCGCCAGCAGCTTGGCCCCCCAGGTTCAAACCTTGGGGGAGCAGTACTTC. Its translation is CASSLAPQVQTLGEQYF.

This clone appeared many times. This sequence joins TRBV7-9 and TRBJ1-1; TRBD1 might be the D (5 bases). Germline CDR1 SEHNR, CDR2 FQNEAQ (reference sequence). V lost 1 base and J lost 4, with 13 bases in between. This CDR3 has 15 residues. Written as DNA, the CDR3 is TGTGCCAGCAGCTTAGGGGTGCCCGGGGGCACTGAAGCTTTCTTT. Translated: CASSLGVPGGTEAFF.

This chain links TRBV21-1 with TRBJ2-1; TRBD2 reflects the table's D call only, with no check against the DNA. TRBV21-1 is designated a pseudogene. This CDR3 region has 18 residues. CDR3 in amino acids: CASGPKLIAVGPCNEQFF. DNA of the CDR3: TGTGCCAGCGGCCCAAAGTTAATAGCGGTGGGCCCGTGCAATGAGCAGTTCTTC.

This clone was observed once. The CDR3 coding sequence is TGTGCCAGCAGCCCCGGGCGGCAGTATGAAAAACTGTTTTTT. Translating it yields CASSPGRQYEKLFF. This chain uses TRBV7-9 with TRBJ1-4, with D hard to call. This CDR3 spans 14 amino acids. From germline, CDR1 is SEHNR and CDR2 FQNEAQ (reference sequence). V was clipped by 5 bases and J by 6 bases, with 13 bases between them.

V usage is TRBV6-5 and J usage is TRBJ2-1; perhaps TRBD2 as D (6 bases). Germline assignment: CDR1 MNHEY and CDR2 SVGAGI. This CDR3 spans 13 amino acids. Trimming removed 2 bases at V and 6 bases at J, with 8 bases between. CDR3 sequence (DNA): TGTGCCAGCAGTTACGCGGGGCCCAATGAGCAGTTCTTC. It codes for CASSYAGPNEQFF.

The chain carries TRBV15 and TRBJ2-2, with D possibly being TRBD1 (6 bases). This CDR3 is 17 amino acids long. The germline CDR1 and CDR2 sequences are LNHNV and YYDKDF (reference sequence). V was shortened by 1 base and J by 1 base, with 13 bases between the two germline ends. CDR3 in DNA: TGTGCCACCAGCAGAGCCCCCGGACAGCTGAACACCGGGGAGCTGTTTTTT. Translated: CATSRAPGQLNTGELFF. Together with reference TRBV15 and TRBJ2-2, the CDR3 gives the full variable domain: DAMVIQNPRYQVTQFGKPVTLSCSQTLNHNVMYWYQQKSSQAPKLLFHYYDKDFNNEADTPDNFQSRRPNTSFCFLDIRSPGLGDTAMYLCATSRAPGQLNTGELFFGEGSRLTVL.